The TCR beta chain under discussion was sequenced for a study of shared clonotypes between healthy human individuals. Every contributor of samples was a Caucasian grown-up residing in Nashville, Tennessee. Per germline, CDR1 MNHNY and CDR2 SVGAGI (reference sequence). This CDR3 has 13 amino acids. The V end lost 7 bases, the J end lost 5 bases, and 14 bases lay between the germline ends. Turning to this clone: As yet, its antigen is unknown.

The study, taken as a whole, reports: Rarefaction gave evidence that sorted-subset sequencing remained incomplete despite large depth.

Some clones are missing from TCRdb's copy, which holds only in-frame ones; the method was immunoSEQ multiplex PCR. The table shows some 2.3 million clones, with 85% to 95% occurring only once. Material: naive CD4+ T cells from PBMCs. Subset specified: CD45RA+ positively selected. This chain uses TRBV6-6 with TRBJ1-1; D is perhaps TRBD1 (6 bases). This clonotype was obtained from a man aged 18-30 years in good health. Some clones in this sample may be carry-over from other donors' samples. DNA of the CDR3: TGTGCCAGCATTCCGGGAGGGGGAACTGAAGCTTTCTTT. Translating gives CASIPGGGTEAFF.